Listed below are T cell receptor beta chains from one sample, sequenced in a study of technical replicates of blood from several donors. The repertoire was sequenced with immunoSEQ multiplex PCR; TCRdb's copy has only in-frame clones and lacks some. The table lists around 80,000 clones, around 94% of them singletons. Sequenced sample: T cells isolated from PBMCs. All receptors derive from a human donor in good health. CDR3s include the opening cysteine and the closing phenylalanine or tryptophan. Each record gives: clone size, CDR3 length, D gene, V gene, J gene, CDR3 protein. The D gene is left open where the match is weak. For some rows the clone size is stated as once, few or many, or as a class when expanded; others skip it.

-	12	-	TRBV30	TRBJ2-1	CAWTGMLDEQFF
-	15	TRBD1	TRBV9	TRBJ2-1	CASSGHRGEINEQFF
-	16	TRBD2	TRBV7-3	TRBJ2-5	CASSRASGSGRETQYF
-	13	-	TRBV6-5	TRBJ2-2	CASRLTTTGELFF
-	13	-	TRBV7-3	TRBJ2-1	CASSPHPGNEQFF
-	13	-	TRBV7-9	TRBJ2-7	CASSQGVPYEQYF
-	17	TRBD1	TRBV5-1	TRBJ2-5	CASSIGAGQGSPETQYF
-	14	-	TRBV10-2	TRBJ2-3	CASERRGRSDTQYF
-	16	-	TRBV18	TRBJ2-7	CASSPPGQGRIGEQYF
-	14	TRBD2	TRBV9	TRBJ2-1	CASSASGRGHEQFF
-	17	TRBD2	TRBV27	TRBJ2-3	CASSLFASGQYTDTQYF
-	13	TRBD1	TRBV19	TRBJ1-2	CASSTDRTGGYTF
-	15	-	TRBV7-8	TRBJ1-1	CASSLAGDHYTEAFF
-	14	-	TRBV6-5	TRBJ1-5	CASSSGTPYQPQHF
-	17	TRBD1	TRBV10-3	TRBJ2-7	CAISEERIGTGLDEQYF
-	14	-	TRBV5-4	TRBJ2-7	CASSLSQGSYEQYF
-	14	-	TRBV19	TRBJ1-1	CASSSRTGNTEAFF
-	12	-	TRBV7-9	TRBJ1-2	CASSPPGSGYTF
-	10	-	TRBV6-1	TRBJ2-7	CASSLYEQYF
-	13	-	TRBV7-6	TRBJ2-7	CASSSSVGSEQYF
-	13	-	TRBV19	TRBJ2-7	CASSMGLDYEQYF
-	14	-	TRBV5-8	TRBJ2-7	CASSLVPGAYEQYF
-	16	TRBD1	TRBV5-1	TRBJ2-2	CASSDKQGFGTGELFF
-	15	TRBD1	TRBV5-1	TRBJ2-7	CASSLEGTGIYEQYF
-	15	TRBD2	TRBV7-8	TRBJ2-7	CASSLWTSASYEQYF
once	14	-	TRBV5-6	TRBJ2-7	CASNRVRSSYEQYF
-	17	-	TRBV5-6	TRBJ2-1	CASSSLIARDNDNEQFF
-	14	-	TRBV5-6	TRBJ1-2	CASSLGEGLNGYTF
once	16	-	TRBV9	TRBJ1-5	CASSVGVGGESQPQHF
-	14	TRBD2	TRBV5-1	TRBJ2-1	CASSFGLAGGEQFF
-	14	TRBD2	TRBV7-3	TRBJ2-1	CASSSTSGGNEQFF
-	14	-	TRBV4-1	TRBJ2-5	CASSHPGAQETQYF
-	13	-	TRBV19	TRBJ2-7	CASSMGDPYEQYF
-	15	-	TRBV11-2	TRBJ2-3	CASSFHGHRTDTQYF